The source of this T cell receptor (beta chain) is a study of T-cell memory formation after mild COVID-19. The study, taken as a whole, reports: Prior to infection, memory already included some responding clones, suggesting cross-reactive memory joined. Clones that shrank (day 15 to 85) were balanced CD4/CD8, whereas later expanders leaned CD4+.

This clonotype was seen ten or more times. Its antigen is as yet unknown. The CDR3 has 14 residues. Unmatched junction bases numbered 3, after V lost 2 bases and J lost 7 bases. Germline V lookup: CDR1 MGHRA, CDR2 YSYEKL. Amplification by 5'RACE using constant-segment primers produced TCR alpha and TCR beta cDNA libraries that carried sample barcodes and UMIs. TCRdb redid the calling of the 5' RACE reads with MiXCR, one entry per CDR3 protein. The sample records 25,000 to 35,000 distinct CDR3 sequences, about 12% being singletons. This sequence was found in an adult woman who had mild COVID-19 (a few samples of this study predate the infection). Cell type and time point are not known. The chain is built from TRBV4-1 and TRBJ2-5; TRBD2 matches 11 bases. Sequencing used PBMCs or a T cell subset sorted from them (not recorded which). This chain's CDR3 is CASSQLAGGRTQYF. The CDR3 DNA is TGCGCCAGCAGCCAACTAGCGGGGGGAAGGACCCAGTACTTC.